This TCR beta chain is from a study of control samples from healthy donors and cancer patients. Assay: immunoSEQ multiplex PCR; the TCRdb copy retains only in-frame clones and omits some. The sample consists of approximately 70,000 clones, about 92% of them appearing once. The CDR3 totals 14 residues. Trimming pared 6 bases from V and 4 bases from J, leaving 16 bases between. Per the germline V gene, CDR1 is SGDLS and CDR2 is YYNGEE. This TCR was sampled from a man aged 60-69 years with colorectal cancer. The sample comprised PBMCs. The rearrangement uses TRBV9 and TRBJ1-2; D is ambiguous. CDR3 nucleotides: TGTGCCAGCACCGAGGGAGGAGGGTCCTATGGCTACACCTTC. Its protein is CASTEGGGSYGYTF.